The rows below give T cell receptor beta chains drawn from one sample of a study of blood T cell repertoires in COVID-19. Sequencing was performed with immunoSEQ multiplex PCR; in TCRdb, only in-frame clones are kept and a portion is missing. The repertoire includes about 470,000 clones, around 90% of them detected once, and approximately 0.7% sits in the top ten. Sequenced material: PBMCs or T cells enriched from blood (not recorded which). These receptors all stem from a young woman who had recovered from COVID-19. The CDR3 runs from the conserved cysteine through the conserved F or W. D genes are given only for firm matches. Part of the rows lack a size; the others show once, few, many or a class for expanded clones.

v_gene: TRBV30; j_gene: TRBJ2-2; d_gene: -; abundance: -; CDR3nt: TGTGCCTGGAGTACCTCGAGAGCGAACACCGGGGAGCTGTTTTTT; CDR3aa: CAWSTSRANTGELFF
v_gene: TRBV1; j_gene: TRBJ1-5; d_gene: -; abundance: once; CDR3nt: TGCACCAGCAGCCAAGATCATTTCAGATTAAATCAGCCCCAGCATTTT; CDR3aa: CTSSQDHFRLNQPQHF
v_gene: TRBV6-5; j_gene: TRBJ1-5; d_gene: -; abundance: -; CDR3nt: TGTGCCAGCAGTTACTCGACCGGGCAGCCCCAGCATTTT; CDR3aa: CASSYSTGQPQHF
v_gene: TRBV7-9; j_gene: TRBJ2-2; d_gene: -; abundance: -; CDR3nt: TGTGCCAGCAGCTCACCAGGGACCGGGGAGCTGTTTTTT; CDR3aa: CASSSPGTGELFF
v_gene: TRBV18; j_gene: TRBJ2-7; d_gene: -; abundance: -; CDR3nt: TGTGCCAGCTCACCAATTATCATACGGGAAGGCATCGGCTACGAGCAGTACTTC; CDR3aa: CASSPIIIREGIGYEQYF
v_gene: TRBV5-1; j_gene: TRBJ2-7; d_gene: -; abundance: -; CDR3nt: TGCGCCAGTTCCCAGGGTGACGAGCAGTACTTC; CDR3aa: CASSQGDEQYF
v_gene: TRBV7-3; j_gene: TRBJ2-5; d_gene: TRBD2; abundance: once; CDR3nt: TGTGCCAGCAGCGCGGGGGGCGAGACCCAGTACTTC; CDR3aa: CASSAGGETQYF
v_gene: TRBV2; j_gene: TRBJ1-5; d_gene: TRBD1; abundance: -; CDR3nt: TGTGCCAGCAGTAGGGGGCGCAATCAGCCCCAGCATTTT; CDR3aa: CASSRGRNQPQHF
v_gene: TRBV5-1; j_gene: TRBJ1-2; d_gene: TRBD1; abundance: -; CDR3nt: TGCGCCAGCAGCCCTGATCCGGGACAGGGTATGTATGGCTACACCTTC; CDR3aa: CASSPDPGQGMYGYTF
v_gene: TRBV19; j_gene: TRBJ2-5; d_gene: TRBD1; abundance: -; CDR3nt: TGTGCCAGCACGGGACAGGGAGGCCAAGAGACCCAGTACTTC; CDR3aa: CASTGQGGQETQYF
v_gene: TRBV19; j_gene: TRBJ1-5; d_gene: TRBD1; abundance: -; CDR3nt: TGTGCCAGTAGTATAGACCGGGACAGAAATCAGCCCCAGCATTTT; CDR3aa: CASSIDRDRNQPQHF
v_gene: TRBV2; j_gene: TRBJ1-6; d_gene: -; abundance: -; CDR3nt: TGTGCCAGCACCAACAGTCTGAGCTCCTATAATTCACCCCTCCACTTT; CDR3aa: CASTNSLSSYNSPLHF
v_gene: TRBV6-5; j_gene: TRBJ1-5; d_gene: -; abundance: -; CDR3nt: TGTGCCAGCAGTCAGGGTTCGGTCATCCAGCCCCAGCATTTT; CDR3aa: CASSQGSVIQPQHF
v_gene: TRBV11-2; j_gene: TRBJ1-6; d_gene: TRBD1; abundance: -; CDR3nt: TGTGCCAGCAGCTTCCATCCGGGACAGGGGGGAGTTGATAATTCACCCCTCCACTTT; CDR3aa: CASSFHPGQGGVDNSPLHF
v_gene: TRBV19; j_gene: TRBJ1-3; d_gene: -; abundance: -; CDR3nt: TGTGCCAGTAATTCGGGCGCCGGCGGGTTCTCTGGAAACACCATATATTTT; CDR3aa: CASNSGAGGFSGNTIYF
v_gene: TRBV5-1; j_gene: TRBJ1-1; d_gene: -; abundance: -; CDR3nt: TGCGCCAGCAGCTCCTTTCTCGACAGACCGCTTGAAGCTTTCTTT; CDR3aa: CASSSFLDRPLEAFF
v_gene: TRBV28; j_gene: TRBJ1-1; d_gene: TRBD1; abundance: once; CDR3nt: TGTGCCAGCGGAGGTAGGGACAGGGCCCCTGAAGCTTTCTTT; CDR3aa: CASGGRDRAPEAFF
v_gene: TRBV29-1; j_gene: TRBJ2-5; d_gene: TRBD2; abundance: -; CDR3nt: TGCAGCGTTGAAGTCGTCGTCAGCGCGGGGGGCTACCAAGAGACCCAGTACTTC; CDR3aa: CSVEVVVSAGGYQETQYF
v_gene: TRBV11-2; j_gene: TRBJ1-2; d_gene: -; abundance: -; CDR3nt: TGTGCCAGCAGCTTAGGGGCAGGGGAAGGCTACACCTTC; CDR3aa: CASSLGAGEGYTF
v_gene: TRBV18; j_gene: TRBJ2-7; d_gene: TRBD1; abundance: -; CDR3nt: TGTGCCAGCTCACGGTCGGGACAGGAATCCTACGAGCAGTACTTC; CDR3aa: CASSRSGQESYEQYF
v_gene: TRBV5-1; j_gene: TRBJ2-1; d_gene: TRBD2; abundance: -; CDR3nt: TGCGCCAGCAGCTCAGTAGCGGGGGCCCACAATGAGCAGTTCTTC; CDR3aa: CASSSVAGAHNEQFF
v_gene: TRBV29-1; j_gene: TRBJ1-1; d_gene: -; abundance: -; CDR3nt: TGCAGCGTTTCCTTTACCGACATTGCCCTGAACACTGAAGCTTTCTTT; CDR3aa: CSVSFTDIALNTEAFF
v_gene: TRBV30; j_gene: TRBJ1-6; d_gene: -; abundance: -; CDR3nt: TGTGCCTGGAAGGAGTCCCAAAATTCACCCCTCCACTTT; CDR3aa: CAWKESQNSPLHF
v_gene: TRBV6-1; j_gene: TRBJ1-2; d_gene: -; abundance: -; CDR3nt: TGTGCCAGCAGTGAAGAACAGACAAGAACCTATGGCTACACCTTC; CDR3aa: CASSEEQTRTYGYTF
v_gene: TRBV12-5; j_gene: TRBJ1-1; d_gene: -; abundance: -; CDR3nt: TGTGCTAGTGGAAAATTAGAGAACACTGAAGCTTTCTTT; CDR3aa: CASGKLENTEAFF
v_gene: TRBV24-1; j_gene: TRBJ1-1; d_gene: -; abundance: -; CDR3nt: TGTGCCACCAGTGCGGGAGGGAACACTGAAGCTTTCTTT; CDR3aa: CATSAGGNTEAFF
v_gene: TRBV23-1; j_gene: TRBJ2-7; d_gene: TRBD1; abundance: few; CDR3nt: TGCGCCAGCAGTCAAGGGGGTAAGGGGACAGGGAACCTCTACGAGCAGTACTTC; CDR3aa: CASSQGGKGTGNLYEQYF
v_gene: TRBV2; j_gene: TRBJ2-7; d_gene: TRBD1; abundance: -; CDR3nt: TGTGCCAGCGTACTAGACAGGGGGCCCTCCTACGAGCAGTACTTC; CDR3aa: CASVLDRGPSYEQYF
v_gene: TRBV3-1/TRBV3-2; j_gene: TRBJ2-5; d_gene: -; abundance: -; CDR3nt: TGTGCCAGCAGCCAACGAACAGGGTCGGAAGAGACCCAGTACTTC; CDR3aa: CASSQRTGSEETQYF
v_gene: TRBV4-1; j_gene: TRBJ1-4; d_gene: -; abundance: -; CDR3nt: TGCGCCAGCACCCTTCTTCCCGGGGACATTGGTAATGAAAAACTGTTTTTT; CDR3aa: CASTLLPGDIGNEKLFF
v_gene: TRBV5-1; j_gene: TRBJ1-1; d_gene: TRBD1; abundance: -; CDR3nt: TGCGCCAGCAGCGTAGACAGGGATTACGCTGAAGCTTTCTTT; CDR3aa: CASSVDRDYAEAFF
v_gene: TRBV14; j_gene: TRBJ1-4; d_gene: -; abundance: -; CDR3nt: TGTGCCAGCAGCCAAAACCTCCCGGGAGGGGGTGAAAAACTGTTTTTT; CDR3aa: CASSQNLPGGGEKLFF
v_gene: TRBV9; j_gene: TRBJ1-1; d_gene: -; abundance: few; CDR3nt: TGTGCCAGCAGCGTATTAACAGATAACACTGAAGCTTTCTTT; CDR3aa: CASSVLTDNTEAFF
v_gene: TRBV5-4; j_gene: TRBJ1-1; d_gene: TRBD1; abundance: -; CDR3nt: TGTGCCAGCAGTCGGGACAGTGTTACCCCGAACACTGAAGCTTTCTTT; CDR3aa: CASSRDSVTPNTEAFF
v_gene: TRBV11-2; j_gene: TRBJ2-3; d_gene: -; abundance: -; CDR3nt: TGTGCCAGCAGCCAGATGGACTGGGTCCTCACAGATACGCAGTATTTT; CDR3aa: CASSQMDWVLTDTQYF
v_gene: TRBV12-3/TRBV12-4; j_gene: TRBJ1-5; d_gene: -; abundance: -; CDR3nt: TGTGCCAGCAGTTTGAGGCCCCAGCATTTT; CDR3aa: CASSLRPQHF
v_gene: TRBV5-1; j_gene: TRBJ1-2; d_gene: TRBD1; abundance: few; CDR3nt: TGCGCCAGCAGCTTCGGACAGGGTAACTATGGCTACACCTTC; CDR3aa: CASSFGQGNYGYTF
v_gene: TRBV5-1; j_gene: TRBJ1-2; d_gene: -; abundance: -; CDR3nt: TGCGCCAGCAGCCCCCGTAGAGGCCTCTATGGCTACACCTTC; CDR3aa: CASSPRRGLYGYTF
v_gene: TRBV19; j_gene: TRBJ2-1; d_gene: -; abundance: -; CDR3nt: TGTGCCAGTAGTATTCTTGTCCTAGGCAATGAGCAGTTCTTC; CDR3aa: CASSILVLGNEQFF
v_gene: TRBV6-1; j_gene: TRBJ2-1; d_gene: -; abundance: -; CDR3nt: TGTGCCAGCAGTGAAGATCCGGGGGTGGACAATGAGCAGTTCTTC; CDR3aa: CASSEDPGVDNEQFF
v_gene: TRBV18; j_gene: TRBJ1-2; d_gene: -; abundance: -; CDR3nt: TGTGCCAGCTCGCCCCGGGGCTATGGCTACACCTTC; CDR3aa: CASSPRGYGYTF
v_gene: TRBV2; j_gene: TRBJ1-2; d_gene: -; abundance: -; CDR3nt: TGTGCCAGCAGTGTGGGACAATCTAACTATGGCTACACCTTC; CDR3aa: CASSVGQSNYGYTF
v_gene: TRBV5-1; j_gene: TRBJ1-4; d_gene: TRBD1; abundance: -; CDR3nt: TGCGCCAGCAGCCGTCCCGGGACAGGGGTAGCAACTAATGAAAAACTGTTTTTT; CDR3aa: CASSRPGTGVATNEKLFF
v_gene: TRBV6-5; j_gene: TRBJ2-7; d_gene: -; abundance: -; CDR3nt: TGTGCCAGCAGCCAGAGCGGGACAGAGCAGTACTTC; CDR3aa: CASSQSGTEQYF
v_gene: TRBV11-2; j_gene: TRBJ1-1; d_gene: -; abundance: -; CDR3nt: TGTGCCAGCAGTCCTCAGGGCGGCACTGAAGCTTTCTTT; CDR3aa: CASSPQGGTEAFF
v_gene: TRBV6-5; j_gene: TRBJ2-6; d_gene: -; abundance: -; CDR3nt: TGTGCCAGCAGTTTAAGTGGAGGCTCTGGGGCCAACGTCCTGACTTTC; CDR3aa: CASSLSGGSGANVLTF
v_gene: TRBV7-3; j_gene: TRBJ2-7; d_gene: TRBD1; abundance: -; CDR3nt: TGTGCCAGCAGCTTATCGCCCGGGACAGGGGACGAGCAGTACTTC; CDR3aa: CASSLSPGTGDEQYF
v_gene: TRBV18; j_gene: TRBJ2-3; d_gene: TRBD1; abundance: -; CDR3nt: TGTGCCAGCTCACCACCGCGCGGGACAGGGGATACAGATACGCAGTATTTT; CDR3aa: CASSPPRGTGDTDTQYF
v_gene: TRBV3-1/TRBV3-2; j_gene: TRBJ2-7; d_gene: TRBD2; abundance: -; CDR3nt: TGTGCCAGCAGCCTATGGACTAGCGATCGCGAGCAGTACTTC; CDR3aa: CASSLWTSDREQYF
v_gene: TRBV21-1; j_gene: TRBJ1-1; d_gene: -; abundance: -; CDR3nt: TGTGCCAGCAGCAACGGGGGGAGGTCGGGGACTGAAGCTTTCTTT; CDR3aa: CASSNGGRSGTEAFF
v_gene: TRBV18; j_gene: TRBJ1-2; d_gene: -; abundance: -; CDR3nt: TGTGCCAGCTCACCGGCGTCGGGGGGTTATGGCTACACCTTC; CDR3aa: CASSPASGGYGYTF
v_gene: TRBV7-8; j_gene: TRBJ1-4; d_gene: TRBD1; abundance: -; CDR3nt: TGTGCCAGCAGCCTTCGGACAGGCTCAGGGGAAAAACTGTTTTTT; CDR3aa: CASSLRTGSGEKLFF
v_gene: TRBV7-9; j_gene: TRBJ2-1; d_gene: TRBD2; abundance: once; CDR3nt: TGTGCCAGCAGTCCGGCTAGCGGGTCCAATGAGCAGTTCTTC; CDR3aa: CASSPASGSNEQFF